The rows below give T cell receptor beta chains drawn from one sample of a study of T-cell reconstitution after alpha-beta-depleted transplantation in children. MiXCR, run by TCRdb on the PCR reads, gives a single entry per CDR3 protein. Of nearly 550,000 distinct CDR3 sequences detected, 15% to 20% appear once; the ten largest clones hold roughly 3.3%. Here the sequenced sample was PBMCs from the stem cell graft donor, taken from the stem cell graft. These receptors originate from a human donor who donated a stem cell graft to a child with acute lymphoblastic leukemia. Both conserved end residues are trimmed from each CDR3.

v_call cdr3_aa
TRBV7-3 ASCEGEGQPQH
TRBV12-3/TRBV12-4 ASKSQGARGYT
TRBV6-5 ASSYSELAGGPGVGEQF
TRBV18 ASSPEADTQY
TRBV12-3/TRBV12-4 ASSFSRKYEQY
TRBV20-1 SAGGLPSTDTQY
TRBV11-2 ASSPRRAFMNGQY
TRBV12-3/TRBV12-4 ASLDLSTDTQY
TRBV5-1 ATKRNRGTTANTGELF
TRBV5-1 ASSFLLAGGPSGETQY
TRBV7-9 ASSLVDQPQH
TRBV2 ASSERGGEKTQY
TRBV2 ASSPVGAGGSYEQY
TRBV20-1 SARQFSGNTIY
TRBV6-4 ASSSDTMNTEAF
TRBV7-9 ASSLVVSRADTQY
TRBV29-1 SGRDGSNEQF
TRBV6-2/TRBV6-3 ASSYGGHYEQY
TRBV7-4 ASSLRLATANEQF
TRBV6-1 ASGEMGSHEQY
TRBV27 ASSLWGADEKLF
TRBV10-3 AISTREGPNEQF
TRBV7-2 ASSFSEGGGTEAF
TRBV27 ASSETSGRVNEQF
TRBV20-1 SAVSGAGGEQF
TRBV12-3/TRBV12-4 ASWPHNTGELF
TRBV15 ATRAGNTEAF
TRBV10-3 AISESGSSYSNQPQH
TRBV5-1 ASSLVVGETQY
TRBV12-3/TRBV12-4 ASSFGSGRAGELF
TRBV12-3/TRBV12-4 ASSVDLSPYNEQF
TRBV15 ATMTGYSNQPQH
TRBV12-3/TRBV12-4 ASGSGVGTGELF
TRBV5-1 ASSLSGEEKLF
TRBV7-6 ASSLAVTGATGELF
TRBV29-1 SVEFGLAGGPPYTQY
TRBV14 ASSSHRDHDYEQY
TRBV7-9 ASSLAQVNEQF
TRBV12-3/TRBV12-4 ASSLRGQVYEQY
TRBV3-1 ASIQSGLASETQY
TRBV5-6 ASSFRDPAGELF
TRBV2 ASRGTGGFDGYT
TRBV7-8 ASNGQALYNEQF